Below are 32 T cell receptor beta chains sequenced from a single sample in a study of control samples from healthy donors and cancer patients. TCRdb keeps only in-frame clones here, not all; method: immunoSEQ multiplex PCR. The sample lists roughly 150,000 clones; about 91% were seen once. Sequenced input: blood. The receptors originated from a young man in good health.

J is TRBJ1-3 and V is TRBV6-5; unclear D gene. This CDR3 has 15 amino acids. Per the germline V gene, CDR1 is MNHEY and CDR2 is SVGAGI. Trimming pared 0 bases from V and 0 bases from J, leaving 6 bases between. The CDR3 is CASSYSWLSGNTIYF. CDR3 DNA sequence: TGTGCCAGCAGTTACTCGTGGCTCTCTGGAAACACCATATATTTT.

This rearrangement joins TRBV19 to TRBJ2-1; a possible D gene is TRBD1 (6 bases). V was pared by 10 bases and J by 7 bases, with 14 bases between. CDR3 size: 12 residues. Germline V gives CDR1 LNHDA, CDR2 SQIVND (reference sequence). CDR3 protein: CATQRGGNEQFF. CDR3 coding DNA: TGTGCCACCCAACGAGGGGGTAATGAGCAGTTCTTC.

This chain uses TRBV6-5 with TRBJ1-1; 7 nucleotides align to TRBD1. After removal of 6 bases from V and 1 base from J, the junction contained 8 bases not matched to a gene. The CDR3 covers 15 residues. The germline CDR1 and CDR2 sequences are MNHEY and SVGAGI. The CDR3 region is CASRGSQGRNTEAFF. In DNA form, the CDR3 reads TGTGCCAGCAGGGGCTCACAGGGGAGGAACACTGAAGCTTTCTTT.

The J gene is TRBJ1-1, the V gene TRBV23-1; tentatively, D is TRBD1 (5 bases). TRBV23-1 is flagged as an ORF with uncertain function. Trimming left V 0 bases short and J 0 bases short, with 8 bases between. The CDR3 is 15 residues long. The CDR3 nucleotides are TGCGCCAGCAGTCAATCTACCAGGGTGAACACTGAAGCTTTCTTT. As protein: CASSQSTRVNTEAFF.

This clone appeared a few times. V usage is TRBV7-2 and J usage is TRBJ2-1; TRBD2 matches at 9 bases. The V gene end was trimmed by 5 bases and the J gene end by 8 bases; junction bases not matched to a gene: 7. Germline V CDR1 and CDR2: SGHTA, FQGNSA. The CDR3 is 14 amino acids. This chain's CDR3 is CASSIRGGADEQFF. The DNA of the CDR3 is TGTGCCAGCAGCATCCGCGGGGGGGCCGATGAGCAGTTCTTC.

This clone was seen just once. The genes are TRBV27 and TRBJ2-7; TRBD2 matches at 7 bases. V was pared by 5 bases and J by 3 bases, with 10 bases of the junction left unmatched. The germline V gene has CDR1 MNHEY and CDR2 SMNVEV (reference sequence). This CDR3 is 15 amino acids long. CDR3 sequence (DNA): TGTGCCAGCAGTCCCCCTGGGGGGAGGGACTACGAGCAGTACTTC. Amino acids: CASSPPGGRDYEQYF.

This clone was recorded only once. This chain uses TRBV3-1 (or the pseudogene TRBV3-2) with TRBJ2-3, with TRBD1 identical over 11 bases. The CDR3 has 16 residues. The germline CDR1 and CDR2 sequences are LGHDT and YNNKEL (reference sequence). V was clipped by 3 bases and J by 5 bases; unmatched bases: 7. This CDR3 reads CASSHGTGGWQDTQYF. For the CDR3, the DNA is TGTGCCAGCAGCCATGGGACAGGGGGTTGGCAAGATACGCAGTATTTT.

This CDR3 reads CASGRGTDTQYF. Written as DNA, the CDR3 is TGCGCCAGCGGAAGAGGCACAGATACGCAGTATTTT. The chain couples TRBV5-1 to TRBJ2-3; D ambiguous. CDR1 is SGHRS, CDR2 YFSETQ, per germline. The CDR3 spans 12 residues. The V end was cut by 7 bases, the J end by 1 base, with 7 bases between.

CDR3 sequence (DNA): TGCGCCAGCAGGCGGGAATTGGCTAATGAAAAACTGTTTTTT. Amino acids: CASRRELANEKLFF. The chain employs TRBV4-3 and TRBJ1-4; no clear D gene. CDR1 and CDR2 from the germline V gene are LGHNA and YSLEER. Between the trimmed V and J ends, which lost 6 bases and 3 bases, there was a span of 11 bases. The CDR3 length is 14 residues.

The chain recombines TRBV5-4 with TRBJ2-1, with D hard to call. CDR3 length: 12 amino acids. Germline loops: CDR1 SGHNT, CDR2 YYREEE (reference sequence). V was shortened by 3 bases and J by 8 bases, with 9 bases between the two germline ends. The CDR3 bases are TGTGCCAGCAGCTGGGCGGCGGATGAGCAGTTCTTC. It yields the protein CASSWAADEQFF.

J is TRBJ1-1 and V is TRBV30, with 8 bases identical to TRBD1. The CDR3 covers 14 residues. Germline V gene data show CDR1 as GTSNPN and CDR2 as SVGIG (reference sequence). The J segment lost 4 bases and the V segment lost 4 bases, leaving 8 bases of the junction unmatched. The CDR3, as DNA: TGTGCCTGGAAGGACAGGGCCATGGGCACTGAAGCTTTCTTT. Encoded protein: CAWKDRAMGTEAFF.

The chain has TRBV12-5 and TRBJ2-5; a possible D gene is TRBD1 (5 bases). CDR3 length: 15 residues. From germline, CDR1 is LGHNT and CDR2 FRNRAP. The ends were cut back, 1 base at V and 4 bases at J, with 13 bases in the middle. In DNA, the CDR3 is TGTGCTAGTGGTTTGGGCAGGGTCCCCAGAGAGACCCAGTACTTC. Translation gives CASGLGRVPRETQYF.

A note on this clone: At one boundary the junction diverges from the germline segment, which might be a read error. The chain is built from TRBV5-1 and TRBJ1-2, with 7 positions matching TRBD1. The CDR3 has 14 residues. Germline CDR1 reads SGHRS; CDR2 reads YFSETQ. CDR3 sequence: CASSFSTGQDGHTF. The CDR3 DNA follows: TGCGCCAGCAGCTTCTCGACAGGGCAGGATGGCCACACCTTC.

The chain uses TRBV18 and TRBJ2-3, with 14 nucleotides matching TRBD2. The CDR3 consists of 17 residues. Germline V lookup: CDR1 KGHSH, CDR2 LQKENI. V was clipped by 0 bases and J by 4 bases; unmatched bases: 3. CDR3 in amino acids: CASSPPTSGGAADTQYF. In nucleotides, the CDR3 is TGTGCCAGCTCACCACCGACTAGCGGGGGGGCGGCAGATACGCAGTATTTT.

The chain has TRBV30 and TRBJ1-4, with a tentative D call TRBD1 (5 bases). Germline V gives CDR1 GTSNPN, CDR2 SVGIG (reference sequence). The V end lost 7 bases, the J end lost 7 bases, and 19 bases lay between the germline ends. The CDR3 sequence is 14 residues long. CDR3: CALRSRETSEKLFF. As DNA, the CDR3 is TGTGCCTTGAGAAGCAGGGAGACGAGTGAAAAACTGTTTTTT.

This sequence joins TRBV27 and TRBJ2-7, with D unclear. V lost 2 bases to trimming and J lost 0 bases, with 14 bases between them. CDR1 MNHEY and CDR2 SMNVEV come from the germline V gene (reference sequence). There are 16 residues in the CDR3. The CDR3 sequence: CASSLRSGRSSYEQYF. In nucleotides, the CDR3 is TGTGCCAGCAGTTTACGGTCGGGTAGGTCCTCCTACGAGCAGTACTTC.

This chain joins TRBV4-2 and TRBJ2-5; TRBD1 aligns across 9 bases. Germline CDR1 is LGHNA and CDR2 is YNFKEQ. This CDR3 comprises 15 residues. V shed 1 base, J shed 5 bases, and the junction held 5 bases outside the gene matches. The CDR3, as DNA: TGTGCCAGCAGCCAAGTGGGACAGGGTGGGGAGACCCAGTACTTC. Its translation: CASSQVGQGGETQYF.

This clone was counted only a few times. The V gene is TRBV7-2, the J gene TRBJ2-3; 12 positions agree with TRBD2. After removal of 1 base from V and 9 bases from J, the junction contained 5 bases not matched to a gene. Germline CDR1 reads SGHTA; CDR2 reads FQGNSA. This CDR3 has 15 amino acids. In DNA, the CDR3 is TGTGCCAGCAGCTTAGAGCTAGCGGGGGGGCGGACGCAGTATTTT. It yields the protein CASSLELAGGRTQYF.

This chain links TRBV27 with TRBJ1-5; the D is unclear. The CDR3 sequence is 13 residues long. Germline CDR1 reads MNHEY; CDR2 reads SMNVEV (reference sequence). V lost 5 bases, J lost 1 base, and 6 bases lay in between. DNA of the CDR3: TGTGCCAGCAGTCCCGAAAGCAATCAGCCCCAGCATTTT. Protein sequence: CASSPESNQPQHF.

V usage is TRBV28 and J usage is TRBJ2-2, with 8 bases aligning to TRBD1. The CDR3 has 16 residues. The V gene's germline CDR1 is MDHEN and CDR2 SYDVKM. The ends lost 5 bases at V and 3 bases at J; junction bases unmatched: 8. This CDR3 is CASSLHRGSDTGELFF. CDR3 sequence (DNA): TGTGCCAGCAGTCTACACAGGGGGTCCGACACCGGGGAGCTGTTTTTT.

J is TRBJ2-7 and V is TRBV7-3; D is possibly TRBD1 (5 bases). V lost 5 bases, J lost 2 bases, and 16 bases lay in between. The CDR3 consists of 15 residues. The germline gives CDR1 SGHTA, CDR2 FQGTGA. The CDR3 nucleotides read TGTGCCAGCAGCCCACCCGCGCAGGGTCCCTACGAGCAGTACTTC. Translated, it gives CASSPPAQGPYEQYF.

This clone was recorded once. The rearrangement uses TRBV6-5 and TRBJ2-7; TRBD1 matches 7 bases. V dropped 2 bases and J dropped 0; count of bases not matched to a gene: 7. Germline-derived CDR1 and CDR2 are MNHEY and SVGAGI. The CDR3 spans 16 residues. This CDR3 reads CASSYPRTGSSYEQYF. The CDR3 nucleotides are TGTGCCAGCAGTTACCCGAGGACAGGAAGCTCCTACGAGCAGTACTTC.

In its sample, this clone was seen once. CDR3 DNA sequence: TGCGCCACCAGAGAAGCAGTAGACGGTGAAGCTTTCTTT. It is translated as CATREAVDGEAFF. This rearrangement joins TRBV5-1 to TRBJ1-1; D uncertain. CDR1 is SGHRS and CDR2 is YFSETQ in the germline V gene. V lost 9 bases and J lost 7, with 19 bases in between. This CDR3 has 13 amino acids.

This clone was recorded a few times. V gene TRBV6-6 combines with J gene TRBJ2-2; the match to TRBD2 covers 8 bases. V lost 10 bases to trimming and J lost 7 bases; unmatched junction nucleotides: 8. Per germline, CDR1 MNHNY and CDR2 SVGAGI (reference sequence). The CDR3 is made up of 13 amino acids. Here the CDR3 reads CATGLAEGGELFF. Here the CDR3 DNA reads TGTGCCACCGGACTAGCCGAGGGCGGGGAGCTGTTTTTT.

The chain couples TRBV5-1 to TRBJ2-5; D remains ambiguous. The CDR3 length is 16 residues. V lost 0 bases and J 1 base, leaving 13 bases between the germline ends. From germline, CDR1 is SGHRS and CDR2 YFSETQ. The CDR3 nucleotides read TGCGCCAGCAGCTTGGGGCCGGGCCCTGTCCAAGAGACCCAGTACTTC. Its protein is CASSLGPGPVQETQYF.

The rearrangement joins TRBV6-1 to TRBJ1-6; a possible D gene is TRBD1 (5 bases). The CDR3 is 15 amino acids. Trimming pared 2 bases from V and 4 bases from J, leaving 9 bases between. Germline values: CDR1 MNHNS, CDR2 SASEGT. The CDR3 sequence is CASSEQGLYNSPLHF. CDR3 bases: TGTGCCAGCAGTGAACAGGGTCTTTATAATTCACCCCTCCACTTT.

The chain has TRBV6-6 and TRBJ1-4, with 8 bases aligning to TRBD1. CDR1 and CDR2 from the germline V gene are MNHNY and SVGAGI (reference sequence). The CDR3 is made up of 15 amino acids. Germline trimming cut 6 bases from V and 4 bases from J; bases unmatched to any gene: 7. CDR3 protein: CASRRTGGGNEKLFF. As DNA, the CDR3 is TGTGCCAGCAGAAGAACAGGGGGAGGTAATGAAAAACTGTTTTTT.

This chain connects TRBV7-9 to TRBJ1-1; D is possibly TRBD1 (6 bases). The germline gives CDR1 SEHNR, CDR2 FQNEAQ (reference sequence). V was clipped by 4 bases and J by 4 bases, with 13 bases between them. This CDR3 is built from 14 residues. CDR3 sequence reads: CASSSSGGGTEAFF. In DNA, the CDR3 is TGTGCCAGCAGCTCCTCGGGGGGCGGCACTGAAGCTTTCTTT.

V is TRBV19 and J is TRBJ1-1; D not certain. The CDR3 consists of 13 residues. Germline V gene sequence: CDR1 LNHDA, CDR2 SQIVND (reference sequence). V was shortened by 2 bases and J by 6 bases, with 10 bases between the two germline ends. The CDR3 nucleotides are TGTGCCAGTAGTATAAGGGTTGGCCCTGAAGCTTTCTTT. It translates to CASSIRVGPEAFF.

V and J are TRBV19 and TRBJ2-5; D uncertain. Germline assignment: CDR1 LNHDA and CDR2 SQIVND (reference sequence). The CDR3 has 11 amino acids. Trimming removed 0 bases from V and 5 bases from J, with 1 base in between. The DNA for the CDR3 is TGTGCCAGTAGTATAGATGAGACCCAGTACTTC. This encodes CASSIDETQYF. Together with reference TRBV19 and TRBJ2-5, the CDR3 gives the full variable domain: DGGITQSPKYLFRKEGQNVTLSCEQNLNHDAMYWYRQDPGQGLRLIYYSQIVNDFQKGDIAEGYSVSREKKESFPLTVTSAQKNPTAFYLCASSIDETQYFGPGTRLLVL.

The rearrangement links TRBV3-1 (or the pseudogene TRBV3-2) to TRBJ2-7, with unresolved D. V lost 1 base and J lost 8, with 12 bases in between. Germline V gene sequence: CDR1 LGHDT, CDR2 YNNKEL (reference sequence). The CDR3 runs 13 residues. The CDR3 bases are TGTGCCAGCAGCCAAGTATCGGGCCTCCAGCAGTACTTC. Translation: CASSQVSGLQQYF.

This clone has just a few counts. V is TRBV7-9 and J is TRBJ1-1; no clear D gene. Germline CDR1 and CDR2: SEHNR and FQNEAQ (reference sequence). The germline V and J ends were trimmed by 1 base and 0 bases, with 6 bases remaining between them. The CDR3 spans 14 residues. The CDR3 protein is CASSLGTLNTEAFF. The CDR3 DNA is TGTGCCAGCAGCTTAGGGACCCTGAACACTGAAGCTTTCTTT. The full variable domain, rest sourced from reference TRBV7-9 and TRBJ1-1, is DTGVSQNPRHKITKRGQNVTFRCDPISEHNRLYWYRQTLGQGPEFLTYFQNEAQLEKSRLLSDRFSAERPKGSFSTLEIQRTEQGDSAMYLCASSLGTLNTEAFFGQGTRLTVV.